Each of the 20 T cell receptor beta chains below was sequenced from the same sample in a study of early T cells in non-severe SARS-CoV-2 infection. TCRdb reanalysed the 5' RACE reads using MiXCR and keeps one entry per CDR3 protein. The data show around 59,000 distinct CDR3 sequences, with 8.5% to 10% seen just once and approximately 15% held by the top ten. The specimen sequenced was whole blood. Receptor source: an adult who was a healthcare worker with PCR-confirmed SARS-CoV-2 infection or an uninfected control (not recorded which).

There are many counts of this clonotype. The J gene is TRBJ2-7, the V gene TRBV29-1; D is perhaps TRBD2 (6 bases). The V end lost 1 base, the J end lost 7 bases, and 11 bases lay between the germline ends. The CDR3 extends over 12 amino acids. Germline V gene lookup returns CDR1 SQVTM and CDR2 ANQGSEA. CDR3 region: CSVEGGVGEQYF. For the CDR3, the DNA is TGCAGCGTTGAAGGGGGGGTAGGTGAGCAGTACTTC.

There are a few counts of this clonotype. J is TRBJ2-7 and V is TRBV11-2; TRBD2 matches 7 bases. CDR3 length: 16 amino acids. Germline CDR1 is SGHAT and CDR2 is FQNNGV. Trimming cost V 4 bases and J 1 base; bases outside gene matches: 10. The CDR3 DNA reads TGTGCCAGCAGCTCACGGGGCGGGAGCGGTTCCTACGAGCAGTACTTC. Residues: CASSSRGGSGSYEQYF.

This clonotype occurred many times. The rearrangement joins TRBV20-1 to TRBJ2-2; perhaps TRBD2 as D (5 bases). This CDR3 has 17 residues. CDR1 and CDR2 (germline): DFQATT, SNEGSKA (reference sequence). V lost 0 bases, J lost 0 bases, and 14 bases lay in between. This chain's CDR3 is CSARDLRGRPNTGELFF. The CDR3 nucleotides are TGCAGTGCTAGAGATCTTCGGGGTCGACCGAACACCGGGGAGCTGTTTTTT.

The table lists this clonotype with a few counts. The rearrangement links TRBV5-1 to TRBJ1-2; possibly TRBD1 for D (6 bases). V dropped 0 bases and J dropped 1 base, with 7 bases sitting between them. Looked up from germline, CDR1 is SGHRS and CDR2 is YFSETQ. The CDR3 spans 14 residues. CDR3 nucleotide sequence: TGCGCCAGCAGCTTGGGGACAGTTAACTATGGCTACACCTTC. It is translated as CASSLGTVNYGYTF.

This clonotype was recorded a few times. An end of the junction differs from the germline gene, which may be a read error. This chain connects TRBV27 to TRBJ2-1, with D perhaps given as TRBD1 or TRBD2 (5 bases each). The CDR3 is made up of 15 amino acids. Germline CDR1 and CDR2: MNHEY and SMNVEV (reference sequence). The CDR3 bases are TGTGTCAGCAGTTTCGACAGAGAGGGGCACAATGAGCAGTTCTTC. Translating it yields CVSSFDREGHNEQFF.

This clonotype was detected only a few times. The chain has TRBV20-1 and TRBJ2-7; 10 positions match TRBD1. After removal of 5 bases from V and 3 bases from J, the junction contained 7 bases not matched to a gene. CDR1 DFQATT and CDR2 SNEGSKA come from the germline V gene (reference sequence). The CDR3 is 14 amino acids. CDR3 nucleotide sequence: TGCAGTGCTGGAGGGACAGGGGCGATCTACGAGCAGTACTTC. The encoded protein is CSAGGTGAIYEQYF.

This clonotype was seen only a few times. CDR3 amino acids: CASSKGDYEQYF. The DNA of the CDR3 is TGTGCCAGCAGCAAAGGGGACTACGAGCAGTACTTC. This chain connects TRBV21-1 to TRBJ2-7. TRBV21-1 is flagged as a pseudogene. The CDR3 covers 12 residues.

The chain couples TRBV7-3 to TRBJ1-1; 7 nucleotides line up with TRBD1. CDR1 and CDR2 from the germline V gene are SGHTA and FQGTGA. The CDR3 is made up of 17 amino acids. The ends lost 5 bases at V and 1 base at J; junction bases unmatched: 13. CDR3 sequence: CASSPSTRQGRNTEAFF. The DNA for the CDR3 is TGTGCCAGCAGCCCCTCAACCCGACAGGGAAGGAACACTGAAGCTTTCTTT.

This clonotype was counted many times. The chain uses TRBV7-6 and TRBJ2-7; D gene uncertain. Germline CDR1 reads SGHVS; CDR2 reads FNYEAQ. V shed 4 bases and J shed 5 bases, with 12 bases lying between them. CDR3 size: 13 residues. CDR3 sequence (DNA): TGTGCCAGCAGCTCCTACGTGACTGACGAGCAGTACTTC. Translated: CASSSYVTDEQYF.

To note about this clonotype: Since a much larger clone is just one base distant, this may be a read error. V usage is TRBV18 and J usage is TRBJ2-7; D possibly corresponds to TRBD1 (6 bases). The CDR3 totals 14 residues. Germline V gene data show CDR1 as KGHSH and CDR2 as LQKENI. Trimming cost V 3 bases and J 3 bases, with 12 bases left between them. DNA of the CDR3: TGTGCCAGCTCACCCCAGGGGCACCGCTACGAGCAGTACTTC. This gives the protein CASSPQGHRYEQYF.

J is TRBJ2-4 and V is TRBV20-1; no clear D gene. The CDR3 runs 14 residues. CDR1 and CDR2 from the germline V gene are DFQATT and SNEGSKA (reference sequence). The CDR3 reads CSPHRFIAKNIQYF. DNA of the CDR3: TGCAGCCCTCACCGATTTATAGCCAAAAACATTCAGTACTTC.

In its sample, this clonotype ranks as medium-sized. The rearrangement uses TRBV6-2 or TRBV6-3 and TRBJ2-1; D uncertain. Trimming shortened V by 7 bases and J by 0 bases, and 10 bases separated the two germline ends. Looked up from germline, CDR1 is MNHEY and CDR2 is SVGEGT. The CDR3 is 14 residues long. CDR3 bases: TGTGCCAGCACCGTCTCCCCCTCCTACAATGAGCAGTTCTTC. This translates into CASTVSPSYNEQFF.

This clonotype was observed at least ten times. The J gene is TRBJ2-1, the V gene TRBV4-2, with D possibly TRBD2 on 6 matching bases. The CDR3 is 15 residues long. V was cut by 4 bases and J by 3 bases, with 13 bases left in between. Germline CDR1 LGHNA, CDR2 YNFKEQ. The CDR3 loop is CASSPGIADYNEQFF. DNA of the CDR3: TGTGCCAGCAGCCCGGGGATAGCGGACTACAATGAGCAGTTCTTC.

This clonotype was counted a few times. V usage is TRBV29-1 and J usage is TRBJ2-5, with D hard to call. The germline V and J ends were trimmed by 2 bases and 1 base, with 8 bases remaining between them. This CDR3 comprises 13 residues. Germline V CDR1 and CDR2: SQVTM, ANQGSEA. The CDR3 loop is CSVERALQETQYF. In nucleotides, the CDR3 is TGCAGCGTTGAAAGGGCCCTCCAAGAGACCCAGTACTTC.

This clonotype was detected ten times or more. The chain carries TRBV5-6 and TRBJ1-5, with D unresolved. V lost 3 bases, J lost 0 bases, and 13 bases lay in between. CDR1 is SGHDT and CDR2 is YYEEEE in the germline V gene. This CDR3 is 16 amino acids long. CDR3 sequence reads: CASSSWVKISNQPQHF. The CDR3 DNA reads as TGTGCCAGCAGCTCTTGGGTCAAAATTAGCAATCAGCCCCAGCATTTT.

The chain has TRBV10-3 and TRBJ2-7; TRBD1 aligns across 10 bases. V was pared by 10 bases and J by 6 bases, with 9 bases of the junction left unmatched. Germline V CDR1 and CDR2: ENHRY, SYGVKD. The CDR3 sequence is 13 residues long. The CDR3 loop reads CATTWDRGSEQYF. In DNA, the CDR3 is TGTGCCACGACCTGGGACAGGGGAAGCGAGCAGTACTTC.

The CDR3 sequence is CAISRLAGHTDTQYF. CDR3 DNA sequence: TGTGCCATCAGTAGGTTGGCGGGACACACAGATACGCAGTATTTT. V usage is TRBV10-3 and J usage is TRBJ2-3, with D possibly being TRBD1 or TRBD2 (6 bases each). Germline V gives CDR1 ENHRY, CDR2 SYGVKD. The CDR3 sequence is 15 residues long. V dropped 5 bases and J dropped 2 bases, with 14 bases sitting between them.

This chain connects TRBV4-3 to TRBJ2-1; unclear D gene. The V end lost 3 bases, the J end lost 8 bases, and 14 bases lay between the germline ends. The CDR3 sequence is 14 residues long. The germline V gene encodes CDR1 LGHNA and CDR2 YSLEER. The CDR3 reads CASSHTPLEHEQFF. CDR3 in DNA: TGCGCCAGCAGCCACACTCCATTAGAGCATGAGCAGTTCTTC.

This clonotype was seen repeatedly, ten times or more. The rearrangement joins TRBV29-1 to TRBJ2-1; D unresolved. The germline V and J ends were trimmed by 4 bases and 4 bases, with 8 bases remaining between them. CDR1 and CDR2 from the germline V gene are SQVTM and ANQGSEA. The CDR3 is 12 amino acids. CDR3 in amino acids: CSVGVSYNEQFF. In nucleotides, the CDR3 is TGCAGCGTTGGTGTCAGTTACAATGAGCAGTTCTTC.

This clonotype was seen at least ten times. The chain uses TRBV28 and TRBJ2-1; 12 bases line up with TRBD2. The V gene's germline CDR1 is MDHEN and CDR2 SYDVKM. CDR3 length: 14 amino acids. Unmatched junction bases numbered 0, after V lost 5 bases and J lost 4 bases. The CDR3 DNA follows: TGTGCCAGCAGTCTAGCGGGAGGGTACAATGAGCAGTTCTTC. This codes for CASSLAGGYNEQFF.